The entry below describes one T cell receptor (beta chain). This clonotype was observed a few times. The target of this receptor is not known. Per-base quality was not reported, and no clone a single base away is much larger than it. This sample is part of a study of breast tumors, draining lymph nodes, adjacent tissues (dated by TCRdb to the mid-2010s). With respect to the entire study: In breast cancer patients, the study compared the TCR beta repertoires of tumor, adjacent nontumor tissue and axillary lymph nodes. In human breast cancer, the study set out to evaluate how tumor, surrounding tissue and draining lymph node repertoires relate to one another and whether T cells may move between these sites.

Sequenced using an Illumina HiSeq 2000. Multiplex PCR amplification was used to build the TCR beta chain libraries. High-throughput sequencing was used to analyze the amplified TCR beta chain products. TCRdb's own reprocessing of the public reads used fastp at Q25 and MiXCR and kept productive beta chains. Each entry is one CDR3 protein sequence, shown with its most common DNA and genes. This sample is represented by 200,000 to 300,000 distinct CDR3 sequences; around 30% of them were singletons. The top ten clonotypes cover roughly 1.2% of the sample. V and J are trimmed by 6 bases and 1 base, and the gene matches miss 13 bases of the junction. CDR1 and CDR2 were assigned from the germline V gene (reference sequence) as SEHNR and FQNEAQ. The CDR3 contains 19 residues, cysteine and phenylalanine counted. Here the CDR3 DNA is all that survives: 57 bases in frame from base 1. Lymph node samples were obtained from the axillary draining lymph nodes of breast cancer patients.

What the work shows at the level of the full study, not this receptor alone: The conclusion that tumor T cells originate in lymph nodes was framed as consistent with a hypothesis rather than directly demonstrated. The data were judged consistent with most tumor T cells deriving from the lymph node and then expanding within tumor tissue. The similarity between tumor and nontumor tissue repertoires was significantly greater in luminal-like breast cancer than in basal-like breast cancer. Tumor T-cell repertoires showed less diversity than lymph node repertoires and more diversity than nontumor tissue repertoires, and tumor T-cell repertoires showed preferential V and J gene usage.

This TCR was sampled from a female donor with breast cancer. Some clones in this sample may be carry-over from other donors' samples. The chain uses TRBV7-9 and TRBJ2-4; 12 central bases correspond to TRBD1. Sequencing used axillary lymph node tissue. CDR3 reads: CASSPPGQGARRAKNIQYF. The bases are TGTGCCAGCAGTCCTCCGGGACAGGGGGCCAGGCGGGCCAAAAACATTCAGTACTTC.